This TCR beta chain appears in the sequencing data of a study of shared clonotypes between healthy human individuals. General study points: Clonotypes shared by all four sorted-subset donors had higher generation probabilities than non-shared clonotypes.

TCRdb keeps only in-frame clones here, not all; method: immunoSEQ multiplex PCR. This table holds 550,000 to 750,000 clones, about 90% found once. CD45RO-negative, CCR7-selected cells formed the naive CD8 fraction, which excluded terminally differentiated effector memory CD45RA+ cells. Donors, healthy HIV-negative adults, lacked recent acute infections or vaccinations. Concerning this clone: The antigen is unknown.

The germline V gene encodes CDR1 SGDLS and CDR2 YYNGEE. The V end was cut by 5 bases, the J end by 2 bases, with 11 bases between. The CDR3 runs to 14 residues. Material: naive CD8+ T cells sorted from blood. This rearrangement joins TRBV9 to TRBJ2-4; possibly TRBD2 for D (6 bases). The clonotype was recovered from a young man in good health. CDR3 in DNA: TGTGCCAGCAGTGAGACTAGAACCAAAAACATTCAGTACTTC. As protein: CASSETRTKNIQYF.